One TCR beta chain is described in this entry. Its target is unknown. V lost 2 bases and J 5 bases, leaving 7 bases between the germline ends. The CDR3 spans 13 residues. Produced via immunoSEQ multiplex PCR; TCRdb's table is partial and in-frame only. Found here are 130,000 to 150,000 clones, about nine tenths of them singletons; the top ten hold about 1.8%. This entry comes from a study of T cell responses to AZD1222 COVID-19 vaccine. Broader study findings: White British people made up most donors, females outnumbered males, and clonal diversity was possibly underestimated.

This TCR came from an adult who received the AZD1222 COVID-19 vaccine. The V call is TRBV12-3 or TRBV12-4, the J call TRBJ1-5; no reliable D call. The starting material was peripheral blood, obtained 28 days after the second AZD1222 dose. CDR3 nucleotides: TGTGCCAGCAGTTTAAAGCGCCATCAGCCCCAGCATTTT. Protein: CASSLKRHQPQHF.